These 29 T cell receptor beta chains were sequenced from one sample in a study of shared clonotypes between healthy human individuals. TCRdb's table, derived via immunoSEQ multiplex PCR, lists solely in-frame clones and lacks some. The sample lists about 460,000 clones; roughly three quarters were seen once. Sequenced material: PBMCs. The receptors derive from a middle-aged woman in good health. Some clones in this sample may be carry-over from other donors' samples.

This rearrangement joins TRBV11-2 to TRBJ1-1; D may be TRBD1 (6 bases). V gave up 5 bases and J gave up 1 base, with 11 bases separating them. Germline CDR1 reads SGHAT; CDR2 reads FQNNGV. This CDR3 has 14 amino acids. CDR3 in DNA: TGTGCCAGCAGCCCAACGACAGGGAACACTGAAGCTTTCTTT. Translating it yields CASSPTTGNTEAFF.

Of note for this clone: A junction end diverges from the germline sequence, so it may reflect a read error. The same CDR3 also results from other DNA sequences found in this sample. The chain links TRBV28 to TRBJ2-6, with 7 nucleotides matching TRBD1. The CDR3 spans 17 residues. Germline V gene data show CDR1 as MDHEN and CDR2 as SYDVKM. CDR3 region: CASSSGGSNSGANVLTF. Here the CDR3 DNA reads TGTGCCAGCAGCTCAGGGGGAAGTAACTCTGGGGCCAATGTCCTGACTTTC.

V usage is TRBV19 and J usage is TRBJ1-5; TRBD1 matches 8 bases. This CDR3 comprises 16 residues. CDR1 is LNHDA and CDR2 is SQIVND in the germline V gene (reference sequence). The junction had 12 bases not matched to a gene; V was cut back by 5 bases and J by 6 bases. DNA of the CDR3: TGTGCCAGTAGTTCCAGGACAGGGAATTCCGGTCAGCCCCAGCATTTT. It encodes CASSSRTGNSGQPQHF. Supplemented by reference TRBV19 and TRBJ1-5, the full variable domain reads DGGITQSPKYLFRKEGQNVTLSCEQNLNHDAMYWYRQDPGQGLRLIYYSQIVNDFQKGDIAEGYSVSREKKESFPLTVTSAQKNPTAFYLCASSSRTGNSGQPQHFGDGTRLSIL.

The CDR3 sequence is CASEDRGYGNTIYF. CDR3 sequence (DNA): TGTGCCAGCGAAGACAGGGGGTATGGAAACACCATATATTTT. The rearrangement links TRBV5-4 to TRBJ1-3; 9 bases fit TRBD1. The CDR3 has 14 residues. Trimming cost V 7 bases and J 3 bases; bases outside gene matches: 5. Germline V CDR1 and CDR2: SGHNT, YYREEE (reference sequence).

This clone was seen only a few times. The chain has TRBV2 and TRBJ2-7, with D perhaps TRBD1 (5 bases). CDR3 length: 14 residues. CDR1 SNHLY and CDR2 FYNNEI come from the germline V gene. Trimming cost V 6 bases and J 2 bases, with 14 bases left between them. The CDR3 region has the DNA TGTGCCAGCAGAGGCAGGGTTTTCCCCTACGAGCAGTACTTC. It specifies CASRGRVFPYEQYF.

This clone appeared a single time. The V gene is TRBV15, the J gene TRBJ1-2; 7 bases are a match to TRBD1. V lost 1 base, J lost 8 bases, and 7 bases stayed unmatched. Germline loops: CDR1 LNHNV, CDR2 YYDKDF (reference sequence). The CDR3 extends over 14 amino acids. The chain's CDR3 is CATSRGQGVLGYTF. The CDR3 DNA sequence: TGTGCCACCAGCAGAGGGCAGGGGGTTTTAGGCTACACCTTC.

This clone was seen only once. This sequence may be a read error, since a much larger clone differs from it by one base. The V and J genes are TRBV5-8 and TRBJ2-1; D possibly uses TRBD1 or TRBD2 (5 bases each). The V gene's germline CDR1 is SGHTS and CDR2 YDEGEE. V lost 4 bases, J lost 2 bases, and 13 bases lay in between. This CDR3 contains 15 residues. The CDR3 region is CASSPGPPAYNEQFF. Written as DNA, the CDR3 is TGTGCCAGCAGCCCGGGACCCCCAGCCTACAATGAGCAGTTCTTC.

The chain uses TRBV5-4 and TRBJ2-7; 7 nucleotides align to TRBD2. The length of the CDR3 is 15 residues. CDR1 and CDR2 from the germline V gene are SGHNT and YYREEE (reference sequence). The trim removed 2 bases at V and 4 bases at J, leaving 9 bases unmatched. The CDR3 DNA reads TGTGCCAGCAGCTTAGGCGGGAGCGGTTTATACGAGCAGTACTTC. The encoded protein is CASSLGGSGLYEQYF.

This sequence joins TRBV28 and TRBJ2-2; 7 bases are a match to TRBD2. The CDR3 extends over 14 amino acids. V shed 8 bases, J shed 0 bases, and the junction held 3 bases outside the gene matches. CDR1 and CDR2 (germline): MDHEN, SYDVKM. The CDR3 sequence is CASRREPNTGELFF. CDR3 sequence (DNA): TGTGCCAGCCGGCGGGAGCCGAACACCGGGGAGCTGTTTTTT.

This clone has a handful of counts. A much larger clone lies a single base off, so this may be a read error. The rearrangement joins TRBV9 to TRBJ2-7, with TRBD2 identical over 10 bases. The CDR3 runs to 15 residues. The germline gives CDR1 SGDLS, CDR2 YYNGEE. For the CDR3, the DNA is TGTGCCGGCAGCCCGACTAGCGGGCAACGGGGCGAGCAGTACTTC. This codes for CAGSPTSGQRGEQYF.

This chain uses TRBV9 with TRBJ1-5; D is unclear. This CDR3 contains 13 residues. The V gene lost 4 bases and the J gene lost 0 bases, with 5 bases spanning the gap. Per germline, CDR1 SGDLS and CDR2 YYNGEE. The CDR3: CASSPDSNQPQHF. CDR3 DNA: TGTGCCAGCAGCCCCGATAGCAATCAGCCCCAGCATTTT.

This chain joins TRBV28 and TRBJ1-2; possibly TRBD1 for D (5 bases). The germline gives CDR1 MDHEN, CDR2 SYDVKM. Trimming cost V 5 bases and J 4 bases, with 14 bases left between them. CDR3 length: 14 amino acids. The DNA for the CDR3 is TGTGCCAGCAGTCGTCCCGGGACGGGCTATGGCTACACCTTC. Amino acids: CASSRPGTGYGYTF.

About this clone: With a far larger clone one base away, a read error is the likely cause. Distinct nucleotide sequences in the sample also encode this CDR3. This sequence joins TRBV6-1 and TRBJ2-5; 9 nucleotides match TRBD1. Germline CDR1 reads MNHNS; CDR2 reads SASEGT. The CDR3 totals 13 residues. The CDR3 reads CASLTGGAETQYF. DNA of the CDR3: TGTGCCAGCCTCACAGGGGGCGCGGAGACCCAATACTTC.

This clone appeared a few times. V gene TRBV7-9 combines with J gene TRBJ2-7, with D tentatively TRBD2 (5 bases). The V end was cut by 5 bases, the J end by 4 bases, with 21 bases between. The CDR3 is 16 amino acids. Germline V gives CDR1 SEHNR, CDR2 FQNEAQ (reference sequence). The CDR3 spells CASSPLAGADSYEQYF. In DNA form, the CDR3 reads TGTGCCAGCAGCCCCCTTGCGGGCGCGGACTCTTACGAGCAGTACTTC.

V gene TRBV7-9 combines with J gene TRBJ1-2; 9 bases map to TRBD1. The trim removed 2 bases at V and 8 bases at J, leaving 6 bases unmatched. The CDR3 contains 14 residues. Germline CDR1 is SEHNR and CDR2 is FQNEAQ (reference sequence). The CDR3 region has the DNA TGTGCCAGCAGCTTACCCACAGGGGGCTTCGGCTACACCTTC. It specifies CASSLPTGGFGYTF.

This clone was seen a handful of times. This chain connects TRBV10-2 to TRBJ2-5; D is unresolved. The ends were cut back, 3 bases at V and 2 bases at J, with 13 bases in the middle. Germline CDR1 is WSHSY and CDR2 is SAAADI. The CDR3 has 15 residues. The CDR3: CASSEPSGPQETQYF. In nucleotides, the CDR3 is TGCGCCAGCAGTGAACCAAGTGGTCCTCAAGAGACCCAGTACTTC.

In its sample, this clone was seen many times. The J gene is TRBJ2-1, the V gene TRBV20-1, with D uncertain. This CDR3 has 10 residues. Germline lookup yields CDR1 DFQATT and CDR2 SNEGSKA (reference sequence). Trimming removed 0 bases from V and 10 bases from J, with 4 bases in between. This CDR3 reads CSAREMEQFF. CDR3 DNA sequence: TGCAGTGCTAGAGAGATGGAGCAGTTCTTC.

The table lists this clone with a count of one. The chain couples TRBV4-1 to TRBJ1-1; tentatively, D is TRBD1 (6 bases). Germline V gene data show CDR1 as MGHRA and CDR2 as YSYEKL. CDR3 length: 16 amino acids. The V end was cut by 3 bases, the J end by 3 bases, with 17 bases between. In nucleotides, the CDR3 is TGCGCCAGCAGCCATCACGGGGGCATAGAGGACACTGAAGCTTTCTTT. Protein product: CASSHHGGIEDTEAFF.

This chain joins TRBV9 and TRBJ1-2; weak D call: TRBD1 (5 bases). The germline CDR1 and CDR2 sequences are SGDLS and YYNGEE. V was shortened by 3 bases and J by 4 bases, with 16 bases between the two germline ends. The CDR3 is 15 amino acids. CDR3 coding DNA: TGTGCCAGCAGCGCGGGAGGAAGGGGAAGCTATGGCTACACCTTC. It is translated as CASSAGGRGSYGYTF. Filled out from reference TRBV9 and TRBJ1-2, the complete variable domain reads DSGVTQTPKHLITATGQRVTLRCSPRSGDLSVYWYQQSLDQGLQFLIQYYNGEERAKGNILERFSAQQFPDLHSELNLSSLELGDSALYFCASSAGGRGSYGYTFGSGTRLTVV.

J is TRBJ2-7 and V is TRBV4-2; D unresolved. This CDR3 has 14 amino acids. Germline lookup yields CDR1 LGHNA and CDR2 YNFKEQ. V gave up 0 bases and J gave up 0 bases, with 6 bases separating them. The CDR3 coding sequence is TGTGCCAGCAGCCAAGATTGGTCCTCCTACGAGCAGTACTTC. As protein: CASSQDWSSYEQYF.

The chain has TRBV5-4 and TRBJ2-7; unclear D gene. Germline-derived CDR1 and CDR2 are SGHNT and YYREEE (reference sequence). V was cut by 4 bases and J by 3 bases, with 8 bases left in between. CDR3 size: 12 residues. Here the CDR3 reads CASSVSNYEQYF. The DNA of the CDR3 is TGTGCCAGCAGCGTCAGCAACTACGAGCAGTACTTC. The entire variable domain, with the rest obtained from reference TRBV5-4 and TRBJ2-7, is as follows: ETGVTQSPTHLIKTRGQQVTLRCSSQSGHNTVSWYQQALGQGPQFIFQYYREEENGRGNFPPRFSGLQFPNYSSELNVNALELDDSALYLCASSVSNYEQYFGPGTRLTVT.

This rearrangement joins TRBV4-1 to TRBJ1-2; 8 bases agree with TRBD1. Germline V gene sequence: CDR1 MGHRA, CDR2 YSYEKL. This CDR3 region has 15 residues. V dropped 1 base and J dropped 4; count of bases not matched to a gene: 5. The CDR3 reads CASSQAHRGIYGYTF. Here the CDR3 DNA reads TGCGCCAGCAGCCAAGCGCACAGGGGGATCTATGGCTACACCTTC.

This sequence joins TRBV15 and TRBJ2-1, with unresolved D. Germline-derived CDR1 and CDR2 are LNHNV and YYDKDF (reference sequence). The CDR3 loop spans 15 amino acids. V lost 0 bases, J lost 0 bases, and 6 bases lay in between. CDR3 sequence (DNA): TGTGCCACCAGCAGAGATGTGAGCTCCTACAATGAGCAGTTCTTC. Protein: CATSRDVSSYNEQFF. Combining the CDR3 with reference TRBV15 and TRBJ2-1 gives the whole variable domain DAMVIQNPRYQVTQFGKPVTLSCSQTLNHNVMYWYQQKSSQAPKLLFHYYDKDFNNEADTPDNFQSRRPNTSFCFLDIRSPGLGDTAMYLCATSRDVSSYNEQFFGPGTRLTVL.

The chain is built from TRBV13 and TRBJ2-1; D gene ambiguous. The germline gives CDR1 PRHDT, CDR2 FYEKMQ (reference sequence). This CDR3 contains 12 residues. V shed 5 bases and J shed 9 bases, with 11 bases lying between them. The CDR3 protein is CASSPQRSEQFF. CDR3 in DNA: TGTGCCAGCAGCCCCCAACGTAGTGAGCAGTTCTTC.

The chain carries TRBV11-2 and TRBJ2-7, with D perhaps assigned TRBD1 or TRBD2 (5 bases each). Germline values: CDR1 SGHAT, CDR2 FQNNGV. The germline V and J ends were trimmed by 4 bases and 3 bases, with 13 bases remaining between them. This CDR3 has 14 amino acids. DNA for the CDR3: TGTGCCAGCAGCTCGCTGAGGGGTCGCTACGAGCAGTACTTC. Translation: CASSSLRGRYEQYF.

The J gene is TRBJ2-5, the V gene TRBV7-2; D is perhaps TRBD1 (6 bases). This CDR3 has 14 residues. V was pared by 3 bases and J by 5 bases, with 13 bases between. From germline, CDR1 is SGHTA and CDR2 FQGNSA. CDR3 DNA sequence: TGTGCCAGCAGCTTGCAGGGGTTTACGGAGACCCAGTACTTC. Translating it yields CASSLQGFTETQYF.

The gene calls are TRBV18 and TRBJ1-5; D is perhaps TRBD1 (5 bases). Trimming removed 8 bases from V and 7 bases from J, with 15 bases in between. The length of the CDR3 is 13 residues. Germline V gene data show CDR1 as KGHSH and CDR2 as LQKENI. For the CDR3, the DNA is TGTGCCAGCGCGGCAGGGATACAACAGCCCCAGCATTTT. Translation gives CASAAGIQQPQHF.

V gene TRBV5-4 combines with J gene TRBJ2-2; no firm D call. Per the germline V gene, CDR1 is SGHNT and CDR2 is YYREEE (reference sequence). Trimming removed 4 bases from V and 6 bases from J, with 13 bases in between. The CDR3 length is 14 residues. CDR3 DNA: TGTGCCAGCAGCCCCAGGTTTGGTCCCGGGGAGCTGTTTTTT. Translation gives CASSPRFGPGELFF.

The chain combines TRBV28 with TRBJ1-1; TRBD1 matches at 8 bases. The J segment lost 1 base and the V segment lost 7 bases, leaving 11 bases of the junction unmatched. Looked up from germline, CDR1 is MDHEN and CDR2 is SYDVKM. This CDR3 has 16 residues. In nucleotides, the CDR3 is TGTGCCAGCATTGGACAGGGTCAATCTTGGAACACTGAAGCTTTCTTT. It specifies CASIGQGQSWNTEAFF.